Each of the 8 T cell receptor beta chains below was sequenced from the same sample in a study of T cell changes during pregnancy in multiple sclerosis. Clones were sequenced by immunoSEQ multiplex PCR, and TCRdb holds only the in-frame ones, with some missing. Among 35,000 to 50,000 clones listed, nearly 90% were seen once. Sample: CD4+ T cells from peripheral blood mononuclear cells, taken in the first trimester of pregnancy. Receptor source: a female donor with multiple sclerosis, enrolled in a pregnancy study.

As for this clone: The germline gene is not matched at one end of the junction; a read error may be the cause. At the DNA level, this CDR3 is encoded by other sequences in the same sample as well. The chain recombines TRBV12-5 with TRBJ1-5; D might be TRBD1 (5 bases). CDR1 and CDR2 from the germline V gene are LGHNT and FRNRAP. The CDR3 has 13 amino acids. This CDR3 is CASGLGVDQPQHF. The CDR3 DNA is TGTGCTAGTGGTTTAGGGGTCGATCAGCCTCAGCATTTT.

This chain uses TRBV18 with TRBJ2-5, with 8 bases matching TRBD1. There are 14 residues in the CDR3. The trim removed 5 bases at V and 4 bases at J, leaving 6 bases unmatched. The germline CDR1 and CDR2 sequences are KGHSH and LQKENI. This CDR3 is CASSSTGVAETQYF. The CDR3, as DNA: TGTGCCAGCTCATCGACAGGGGTCGCAGAGACCCAGTACTTC.

The rearrangement links TRBV2 to TRBJ2-7; D may be TRBD1 (6 bases). The V gene lost 5 bases and the J gene lost 6 bases, with 11 bases spanning the gap. Looked up from germline, CDR1 is SNHLY and CDR2 is FYNNEI. The CDR3 runs to 12 residues. The CDR3 reads CASSWTAPEQYF. CDR3 DNA sequence: TGTGCCAGCAGTTGGACAGCCCCCGAGCAGTACTTC.

The V and J genes are TRBV29-1 and TRBJ2-3, with D perhaps TRBD2 (5 bases). Germline V gene data show CDR1 as SQVTM and CDR2 as ANQGSEA. This CDR3 is 14 amino acids long. V dropped 1 base and J dropped 4 bases, with 12 bases sitting between them. The CDR3 loop reads CSVEAGSPADTQYF. The DNA of the CDR3 is TGCAGCGTTGAAGCGGGGTCCCCCGCAGATACGCAGTATTTT.

The chain links TRBV28 to TRBJ1-2, with D maybe TRBD1 (5 bases). V gave up 7 bases and J gave up 0 bases, with 12 bases separating them. The germline V gene encodes CDR1 MDHEN and CDR2 SYDVKM. CDR3 length: 14 residues. Written as DNA, the CDR3 is TGTGCCAGCACCCTGTCGGGGGCTAACTATGGCTACACCTTC. As protein: CASTLSGANYGYTF.

This clone was seen a handful of times. The rearrangement uses TRBV5-7 and TRBJ1-5; no firm D call. TRBV5-7 is sorted into the ORF group, with uncertain function. Trimming shortened V by 0 bases and J by 11 bases, and 21 bases separated the two germline ends. The CDR3 is made up of 16 amino acids. CDR3 sequence: CASSLVRLTGRWAQHF. CDR3 nucleotide sequence: TGTGCCAGCAGCTTGGTTAGGTTGACGGGAAGGTGGGCCCAGCATTTT.

The chain joins TRBV7-8 to TRBJ1-4; 7 nucleotides match TRBD1. Germline V gene lookup returns CDR1 SGHVS and CDR2 FQNEAQ. With 3 bases clipped from V and 8 bases from J, the junction kept 15 bases outside the gene matches. This CDR3 is 17 amino acids long. The CDR3 here is CASSFGYDRDTQEKLFF. In DNA, the CDR3 is TGTGCCAGCAGCTTCGGATATGACAGGGATACACAAGAAAAACTGTTTTTT.

The V gene is TRBV7-9, the J gene TRBJ1-1; 7 bases are a match to TRBD1. V was pared by 7 bases and J by 1 base, with 6 bases of the junction left unmatched. Germline CDR1 is SEHNR and CDR2 is FQNEAQ (reference sequence). This CDR3 region has 14 residues. CDR3 amino acids: CASTPSGGNTEAFF. CDR3 coding DNA: TGTGCCAGCACCCCCTCAGGGGGGAACACTGAAGCTTTCTTT.